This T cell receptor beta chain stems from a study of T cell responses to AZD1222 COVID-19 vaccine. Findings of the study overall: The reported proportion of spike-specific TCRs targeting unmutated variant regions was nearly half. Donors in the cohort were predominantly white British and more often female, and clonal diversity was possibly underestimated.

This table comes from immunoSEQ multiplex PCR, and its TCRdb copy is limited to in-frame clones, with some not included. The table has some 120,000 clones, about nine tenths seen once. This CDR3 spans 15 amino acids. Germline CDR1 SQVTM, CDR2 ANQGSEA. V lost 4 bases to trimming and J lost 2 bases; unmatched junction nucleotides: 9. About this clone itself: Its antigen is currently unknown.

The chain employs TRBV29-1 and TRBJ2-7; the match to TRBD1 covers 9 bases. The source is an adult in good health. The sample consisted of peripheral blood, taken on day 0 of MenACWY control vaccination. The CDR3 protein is CSVVFGRDRAYEQYF. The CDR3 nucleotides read TGCAGCGTTGTTTTCGGAAGGGACAGGGCCTACGAGCAGTACTTC.